These T cell receptor beta chains were read from a single sample in a study of T cells in Graves' hyperthyroidism and ophthalmopathy. Using its own MiXCR run on the multiplex PCR reads, TCRdb lists one record per CDR3 protein. Here the sample spans 600,000 to 750,000 distinct CDR3 sequences, around a sixth being singletons. Sequenced sample: blood. These receptors came from a man aged 50 or older with Graves' hyperthyroidism. CDR3s include the opening cysteine and the closing phenylalanine or tryptophan. The D gene is left open where the match is weak. Clone size appears in some rows only: once, few, many, or a class for an expanded clone.

D gene	clone size	J gene	V gene	CDR3 protein	CDR3 DNA
.	.	TRBJ2-2	TRBV7-2	CASSSQSTGELFF	TGTGCCAGCAGCTCCCAATCCACCGGGGAGCTGTTTTTT
TRBD2	.	TRBJ2-1	TRBV5-4	CASSLAGSGSRTYNEQFF	TGTGCCAGCAGCTTGGCCGGTAGCGGGAGTCGGACCTACAATGAGCAGTTCTTC
TRBD1	.	TRBJ1-5	TRBV28	CASSDLTGGQPQHF	TGTGCCAGCAGTGATTTGACAGGGGGACAGCCCCAGCATTTT
TRBD1	.	TRBJ1-2	TRBV3-1	CASSLRTGVSYTF	TGTGCCAGCAGCCTAAGGACAGGCGTCAGCTACACCTTC
.	many	TRBJ2-2	TRBV11-2	CASSSWTPIIPNGELFF	TGTGCCAGCAGCTCCTGGACTCCGATAATACCCAACGGGGAGCTGTTTTTT
.	many	TRBJ2-1	TRBV7-8	CASSQRGGRLGNEQFF	TGTGCCAGCAGCCAACGAGGGGGGCGCTTGGGTAATGAGCAGTTCTTC
TRBD1	many	TRBJ2-7	TRBV18	CASSPPGQGAYEQYF	TGTGCCAGCAGTCCTCCGGGACAGGGGGCGTACGAGCAGTACTTC
TRBD2	.	TRBJ2-1	TRBV7-9	CASSRIGGLAGANNEQFF	TGTGCCAGCAGCCGCATTGGGGGGCTAGCGGGGGCAAACAATGAGCAGTTCTTC
TRBD2	.	TRBJ2-3	TRBV20-1	CSARTPGLAGTRTDTQYF	TGCAGTGCTAGAACTCCGGGACTAGCGGGAACCCGCACAGATACGCAGTATTTT
TRBD1	few	TRBJ1-5	TRBV9	CASSAGGQPQHF	TGTGCCAGCAGCGCAGGGGGTCAGCCCCAGCATTTT
TRBD2	.	TRBJ2-1	TRBV27	CASSFAGVDNEQFF	TGTGCCAGCAGTTTCGCGGGAGTGGACAATGAGCAGTTCTTC
TRBD2	many	TRBJ2-1	TRBV12-3/TRBV12-4	CASSRSGLAVYNEQFF	TGTGCCAGCAGTCGATCGGGACTAGCGGTGTACAATGAGCAGTTCTTC
.	.	TRBJ2-6	TRBV27	CASQTALSNSGANVLTF	TGTGCCAGTCAGACGGCCCTCAGTAACTCTGGGGCCAACGTCCTGACTTTC
.	few	TRBJ1-1	TRBV18	CASSPNPGTMNTEAFF	TGTGCCAGCTCCCCCAACCCCGGGACTATGAACACTGAAGCTTTCTTT
.	.	TRBJ1-1	TRBV27	CASSLWVYTEAFF	TGTGCCAGCAGTTTATGGGTTTACACTGAAGCTTTCTTT
.	many	TRBJ2-3	TRBV28	CASTKTGSVGGDTQYF	TGTGCCAGCACCAAGACTGGTTCAGTGGGGGGAGATACGCAGTATTTT
TRBD1	few	TRBJ1-1	TRBV5-1	CASRWGQSEAFF	TGCGCCAGCAGATGGGGACAGAGTGAAGCTTTCTTT
.	.	TRBJ2-5	TRBV11-3	CASSLGQSRVQETQYF	TGTGCCAGCAGCTTAGGACAGTCTCGGGTACAAGAGACCCAGTACTTC
TRBD1	.	TRBJ1-5	TRBV6-1	CASSLTGVWSNQPQHF	TGTGCCAGCAGTCTGACAGGGGTATGGAGCAATCAGCCCCAGCATTTT
TRBD2	.	TRBJ2-7	TRBV30	CAWAPGGISYEQYF	TGTGCCTGGGCCCCGGGGGGAATATCCTACGAGCAGTACTTC
.	many	TRBJ1-1	TRBV7-9	CASSRDVLKKAFF	TGTGCCAGCAGCCGGGACGTCCTAAAGAAAGCTTTCTTT
TRBD1	.	TRBJ1-5	TRBV18	CASSPDRAGNQPQHF	TGTGCCAGCTCACCCGACAGGGCGGGCAATCAGCCCCAGCATTTT
.	.	TRBJ2-2	TRBV24-1	CATRELYTGELFF	TGTGCCACCAGGGAACTTTACACCGGGGAGCTGTTTTTT
.	many	TRBJ1-1	TRBV28	CASSPKPGGRGNTEAFF	TGTGCCAGCAGCCCCAAACCGGGGGGCCGGGGGAACACTGAAGCTTTCTTT
.	few	TRBJ1-5	TRBV28	CASSTGLYSNQPQHF	TGTGCCAGCAGTACGGGGCTTTATAGCAATCAGCCCCAGCATTTT